This paragraph covers one T cell receptor beta chain sequence. This specimen comes from a study of cytomegalovirus exposure and HLA in healthy donors. The ends were cut back, 5 bases at V and 0 bases at J, with 17 bases in the middle. The CDR3 consists of 17 residues. Germline CDR1 SGHTA, CDR2 FQGNSA. The PCR employed 60 Vbeta primers together with 13 Jbeta primers. Profiling relied on immunoSEQ multiplex PCR, and the TCRdb table lists in-frame clones only, not all of them. Of 150,000 to 180,000 clones in the sample, roughly 74% were seen once. The TCR was taken from a man aged 18 to 29 in good health and CMV-seronegative. The specimen was PBMCs. The V gene is TRBV7-2, the J gene TRBJ1-3; D is uncertain. CDR3 amino acids: CASSLTTRLLSGNTIYF. CDR3 DNA sequence: TGTGCCAGCAGCCTCACGACGAGGCTGCTCTCTGGAAACACCATATATTTT. Full variable domain (rest looked up from reference TRBV7-2 and TRBJ1-3): GAGVSQSPSNKVTEKGKDVELRCDPISGHTALYWYRQSLGQGLEFLIYFQGNSAPDKSGLPSDRFSAERTGGSVSTLTIQRTQQEDSAVYLCASSLTTRLLSGNTIYFGEGSWLTVV.